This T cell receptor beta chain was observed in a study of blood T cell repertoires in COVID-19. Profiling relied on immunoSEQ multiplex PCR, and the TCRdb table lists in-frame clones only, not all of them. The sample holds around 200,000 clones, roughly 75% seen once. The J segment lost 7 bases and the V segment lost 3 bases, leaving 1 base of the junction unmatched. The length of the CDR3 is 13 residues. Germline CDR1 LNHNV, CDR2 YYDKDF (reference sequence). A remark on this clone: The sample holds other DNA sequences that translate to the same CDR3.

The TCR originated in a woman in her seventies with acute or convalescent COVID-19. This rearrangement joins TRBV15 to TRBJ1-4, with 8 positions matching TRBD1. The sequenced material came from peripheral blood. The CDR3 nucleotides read TGTGCCACCAGCAGGGACAGGGCTGAAAAACTGTTTTTT. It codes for CATSRDRAEKLFF.